This T cell receptor beta chain comes out of a study of blood T cell repertoires in COVID-19. Overall study context: COVID-19 samples from acute and convalescent phases originated in the United States, Italy and Spain. Sources were T cells, B-cell-depleted T cells, or PBMCs; the material itself was cDNA or gDNA.

Seattle cases were enrolled at active infection and followed longitudinally. Original data processing: Estimated nucleated cell counts came from reference gene primer amplification. TCRdb keeps only in-frame clones here, not all; method: immunoSEQ multiplex PCR. The DNA was the basis for D and trimming; V, J and clone size are from that table. The table lists 400,000 or so clones, about 89% of them singletons. V shed 5 bases, J shed 10 bases, and the junction held 9 bases outside the gene matches. Germline V gives CDR1 SGHRS, CDR2 YFSETQ. CDR3 length equals 15 residues. The sequenced material came from peripheral blood. The chain couples TRBV5-1 to TRBJ1-6; 10 positions match TRBD1. The receptor's source is a woman aged 35 to 49 with COVID-19, enrolled during active disease. CDR3: CASSTTGGARSPLHF. The CDR3 region has the DNA TGCGCCAGCAGTACGACAGGGGGCGCGAGGTCACCCCTCCACTTT.